This T cell receptor beta chain was captured by sequencing in a study of shared clonotypes between healthy human individuals. Study overall: CD4 naive and CD4 memory each took three plates per donor, while CD8 naive took two and CD8 memory one. Study conclusions and caveats: The sharing of about 5% of naive CD4 clonotypes was seen across a handful of donors.

On this clone: What it recognizes is unknown.

Germline-derived CDR1 and CDR2 are SGHRS and YFSETQ. There are 13 residues in the CDR3. The V segment lost 7 bases and the J segment 8 bases; nucleotides outside the gene matches: 6. About 200 ng DNA, about 33,000 T cell genomes, went into each sorted-subset replicate PCR. As processed by the authors: Junction-only sequences produced by ImmunoSEQ had no quality scores, so filtering differed. Only in-frame clones appear in the TCRdb table, and some are missing; sequencing was by immunoSEQ multiplex PCR. Clone size and V and J calls were adopted from that table, with D and trimming inferred from the DNA. The data contain around 2.5 million clones, 80% to 95% of them singletons.

This sequence originates from a man in his late teens or twenties in good health. Some clones in this sample may be carry-over from other donors' samples. The J gene is TRBJ2-1, the V gene TRBV5-1; TRBD1 matches 10 bases. Sequenced input: naive CD4+ T cells from PBMCs. This sample's subset: CD45RA+ positively selected. The CDR3 bases are TGCGCCAGCGCAACCGGGACAGGGGATGAGCAGTTCTTC. As protein: CASATGTGDEQFF. The full variable domain, in which reference TRBV5-1 and TRBJ2-1 provide the parts outside the CDR3, is KAGVTQTPRYLIKTRGQQVTLSCSPISGHRSVSWYQQTPGQGLQFLFEYFSETQRNKGNFPGRFSGRQFSNSRSEMNVSTLELGDSALYLCASATGTGDEQFFGPGTRLTVL.